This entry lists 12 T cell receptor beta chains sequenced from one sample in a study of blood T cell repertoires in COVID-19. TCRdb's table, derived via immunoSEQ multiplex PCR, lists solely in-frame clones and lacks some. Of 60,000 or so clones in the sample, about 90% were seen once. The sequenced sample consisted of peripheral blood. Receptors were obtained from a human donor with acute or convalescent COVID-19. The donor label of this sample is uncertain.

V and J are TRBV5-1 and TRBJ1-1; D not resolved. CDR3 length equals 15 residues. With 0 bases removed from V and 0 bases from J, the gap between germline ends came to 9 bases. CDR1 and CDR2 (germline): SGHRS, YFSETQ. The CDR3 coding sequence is TGCGCCAGCAGCTTGGGAACAGCAATGAACACTGAAGCTTTCTTT. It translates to CASSLGTAMNTEAFF.

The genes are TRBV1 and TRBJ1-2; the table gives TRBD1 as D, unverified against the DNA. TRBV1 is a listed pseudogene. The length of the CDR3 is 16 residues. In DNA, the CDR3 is TGCACCAGCAGCCAAGCAGGTTTGGATTCTAACTATGGCTACACCTTC. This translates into CTSSQAGLDSNYGYTF.

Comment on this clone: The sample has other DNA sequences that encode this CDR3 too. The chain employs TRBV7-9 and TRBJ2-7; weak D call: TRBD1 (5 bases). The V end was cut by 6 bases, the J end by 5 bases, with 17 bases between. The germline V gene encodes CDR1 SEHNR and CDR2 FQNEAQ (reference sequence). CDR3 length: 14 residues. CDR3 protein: CASSLSGSSHEQYF. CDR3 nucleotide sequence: TGTGCCAGCAGTTTATCAGGGTCTTCCCACGAGCAGTACTTC.

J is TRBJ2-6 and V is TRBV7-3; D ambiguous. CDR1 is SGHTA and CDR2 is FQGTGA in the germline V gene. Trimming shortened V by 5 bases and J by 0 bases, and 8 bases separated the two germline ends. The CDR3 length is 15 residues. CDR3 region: CASSPTSSGANVLTF. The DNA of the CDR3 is TGTGCCAGCAGCCCGACAAGCTCTGGGGCCAACGTCCTGACTTTC.

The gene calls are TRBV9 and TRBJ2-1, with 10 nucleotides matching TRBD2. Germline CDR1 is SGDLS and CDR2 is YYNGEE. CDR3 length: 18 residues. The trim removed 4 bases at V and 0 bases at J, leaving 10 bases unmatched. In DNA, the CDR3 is TGTGCCAGCAGCCTTAGCACTAGCGGGGTGAGCTCCTACAATGAGCAGTTCTTC. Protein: CASSLSTSGVSSYNEQFF.

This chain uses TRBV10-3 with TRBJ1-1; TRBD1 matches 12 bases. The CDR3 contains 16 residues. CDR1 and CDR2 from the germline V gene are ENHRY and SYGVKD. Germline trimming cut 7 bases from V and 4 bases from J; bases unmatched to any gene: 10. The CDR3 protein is CAITGDRGQISTEAFF. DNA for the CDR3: TGTGCCATCACGGGGGACAGGGGGCAAATTAGCACTGAAGCTTTCTTT.

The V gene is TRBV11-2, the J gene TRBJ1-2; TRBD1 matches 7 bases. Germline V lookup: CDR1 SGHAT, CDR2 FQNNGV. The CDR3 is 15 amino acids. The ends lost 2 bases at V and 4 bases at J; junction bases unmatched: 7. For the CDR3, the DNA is TGTGCCAGCAGCTTAAGGTCAGGGGGTTCCTATGGCTACACCTTC. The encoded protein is CASSLRSGGSYGYTF.

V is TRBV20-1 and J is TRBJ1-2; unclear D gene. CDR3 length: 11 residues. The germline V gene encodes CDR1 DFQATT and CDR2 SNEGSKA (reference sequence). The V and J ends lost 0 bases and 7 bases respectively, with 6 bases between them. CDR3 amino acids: CSARESFGYTF. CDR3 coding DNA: TGCAGTGCTAGAGAAAGCTTTGGCTACACCTTC.

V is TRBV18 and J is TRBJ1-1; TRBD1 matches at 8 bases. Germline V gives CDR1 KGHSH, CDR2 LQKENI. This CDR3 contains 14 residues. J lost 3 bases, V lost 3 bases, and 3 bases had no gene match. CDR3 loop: CASSPTTGDTEAFF. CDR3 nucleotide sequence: TGTGCCAGCTCACCTACGACAGGGGACACTGAAGCTTTCTTT.

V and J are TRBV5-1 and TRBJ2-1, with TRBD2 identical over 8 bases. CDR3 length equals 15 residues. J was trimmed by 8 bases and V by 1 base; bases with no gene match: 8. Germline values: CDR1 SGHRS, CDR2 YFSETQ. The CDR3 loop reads CASSLTGGPSDEQFF. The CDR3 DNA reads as TGCGCCAGCAGCTTGACGGGAGGGCCTAGCGATGAGCAGTTCTTC.

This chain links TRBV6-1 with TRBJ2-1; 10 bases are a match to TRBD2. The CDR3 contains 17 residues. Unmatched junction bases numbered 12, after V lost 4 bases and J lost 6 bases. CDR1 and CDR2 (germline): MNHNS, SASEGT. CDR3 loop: CASSGLAGVGALNEQFF. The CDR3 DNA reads TGTGCCAGCAGTGGGCTAGCGGGAGTGGGGGCGCTCAATGAGCAGTTCTTC.

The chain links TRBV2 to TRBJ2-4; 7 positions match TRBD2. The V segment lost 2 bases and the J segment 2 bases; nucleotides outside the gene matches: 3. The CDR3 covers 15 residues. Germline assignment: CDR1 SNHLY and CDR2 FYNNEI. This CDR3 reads CASSETGGTKNIQYF. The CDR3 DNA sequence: TGTGCCAGCAGTGAAACGGGGGGAACCAAAAACATTCAGTACTTC. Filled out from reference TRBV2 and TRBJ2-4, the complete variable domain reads EPEVTQTPSHQVTQMGQEVILRCVPISNHLYFYWYRQILGQKVEFLVSFYNNEISEKSEIFDDQFSVERPDGSNFTLKIRSTKLEDSAMYFCASSETGGTKNIQYFGAGTRLSVL.